A single sample gave rise to the 17 T cell receptor beta chains below, sequenced in a study of blood T cell repertoires in COVID-19. Libraries were prepared by immunoSEQ multiplex PCR; TCRdb keeps only in-frame clonotypes and omits some of them. Among 280,000 or so clones listed, about 86% were seen once. The sequencing sample was made of peripheral blood. Every receptor here comes from a woman younger than 45 who had recovered from COVID-19.

This rearrangement joins TRBV3-1 (or the pseudogene TRBV3-2) to TRBJ1-4; tentative D call: TRBD1 (6 bases). V was shortened by 4 bases and J by 5 bases, with 11 bases between the two germline ends. Germline V CDR1 and CDR2: LGHDT, YNNKEL (reference sequence). The CDR3 extends over 14 amino acids. The CDR3 is CASSPRGPNEKLFF. CDR3 nucleotide sequence: TGTGCCAGCAGCCCCAGGGGACCAAATGAAAAACTGTTTTTT.

The chain combines TRBV11-2 with TRBJ2-1; 8 bases fit TRBD2. Trimming cost V 5 bases and J 0 bases; bases outside gene matches: 3. Germline assignment: CDR1 SGHAT and CDR2 FQNNGV. CDR3 length equals 15 residues. CDR3 residues: CASSVSGSSYNEQFF. CDR3 in DNA: TGTGCCAGCAGCGTCAGCGGGAGCTCCTACAATGAGCAGTTCTTC.

This chain connects TRBV11-2 to TRBJ2-1; 7 bases match TRBD2. The germline CDR1 and CDR2 sequences are SGHAT and FQNNGV. V dropped 0 bases and J dropped 2; count of bases not matched to a gene: 4. The length of the CDR3 is 16 residues. CDR3 nucleotide sequence: TGTGCCAGCAGCTTAGAGGGCGCGGGGGCCTACAATGAGCAGTTCTTC. Amino acid sequence: CASSLEGAGAYNEQFF.

This chain joins TRBV18 and TRBJ1-1; 8 nucleotides match TRBD1. CDR1 is KGHSH, CDR2 LQKENI, per germline. CDR3 size: 15 residues. The trim removed 4 bases at V and 4 bases at J, leaving 8 bases unmatched. DNA of the CDR3: TGTGCCAGCTCACAAGAAGCAGGGGGCTCCACTGAAGCTTTCTTT. Its translation: CASSQEAGGSTEAFF.

The rearrangement joins TRBV7-2 to TRBJ1-1; D is perhaps TRBD1 (5 bases). V dropped 6 bases and J dropped 1 base, with 15 bases sitting between them. This CDR3 has 15 amino acids. In germline, CDR1 is SGHTA, CDR2 FQGNSA. The CDR3 DNA follows: TGTGCCAGCAGTTTACTGTTGGGGGGGAACACTGAAGCTTTCTTT. This encodes CASSLLLGGNTEAFF.

The genes are TRBV5-4 and TRBJ2-6, with D unresolved. The CDR3 is made up of 14 amino acids. Deletions cut 4 bases from V and 1 base from J, with 6 bases between. Per germline, CDR1 SGHNT and CDR2 YYREEE (reference sequence). CDR3 residues: CASSPESGANVLTF. CDR3 nucleotides: TGTGCCAGCAGCCCCGAGTCTGGGGCCAACGTCCTGACTTTC.

This clone has a single count. The rearrangement links TRBV28 to TRBJ1-4; D gene unclear. Germline V gene lookup returns CDR1 MDHEN and CDR2 SYDVKM. Deletions cut 3 bases from V and 10 bases from J, with 12 bases between. The CDR3 extends over 13 amino acids. CDR3 nucleotides: TGTGCCAGCAGTTTCTCGAAGGAGAGAAAACTGTTTTTT. Its translation is CASSFSKERKLFF.

The V gene is TRBV10-3, the J gene TRBJ2-3, with no clear D. Looked up from germline, CDR1 is ENHRY and CDR2 is SYGVKD. The CDR3 is 15 residues long. V lost 6 bases and J lost 0, with 13 bases in between. CDR3 in amino acids: CAISQLSTSTDTQYF. Here the CDR3 DNA reads TGTGCCATCAGCCAATTATCCACTAGCACAGATACGCAGTATTTT.

The chain joins TRBV7-8 to TRBJ2-3, with 7 bases aligning to TRBD1. Germline CDR1 SGHVS, CDR2 FQNEAQ. J lost 3 bases, V lost 3 bases, and 9 bases had no gene match. This CDR3 has 16 residues. CDR3 in amino acids: CASSFDRAIGTDTQYF. The CDR3 coding sequence is TGTGCCAGCAGCTTCGACAGGGCGATCGGGACAGATACGCAGTATTTT.

The CDR3 loop is CASRNRQVKLAKNIQYF. CDR3 DNA: TGTGCCAGCAGAAATCGACAGGTAAAACTAGCCAAAAACATTCAGTACTTC. The chain links TRBV11-3 to TRBJ2-4; D is possibly TRBD1 (6 bases). V gave up 6 bases and J gave up 0 bases, with 18 bases separating them. Germline V CDR1 and CDR2: SGHNT, YENEEA. The CDR3 covers 17 residues. The variable domain in full, completed from reference TRBV11-3 and TRBJ2-4, reads EAGVVQSPRYKIIEKKQPVAFWCNPISGHNTLYWYLQNLGQGPELLIRYENEEAVDDSQLPKDRFSAERLKGVDSTLKIQPAELGDSAVYLCASRNRQVKLAKNIQYFGAGTRLSVL.

The V gene is TRBV11-1, the J gene TRBJ1-1, with 9 bases fitting TRBD1. In germline, CDR1 is SGHAT, CDR2 FQDESV (reference sequence). The CDR3 sequence is 16 residues long. V lost 2 bases to trimming and J lost 6 bases; unmatched junction nucleotides: 10. Here the CDR3 DNA reads TGTGCCAGCAGCTTACCCTCCGGGACAGGGTCTGCTGAAGCTTTCTTT. Translating it yields CASSLPSGTGSAEAFF.

This clone was counted between two and nine times. Compared with germline, one end of the junction differs, possibly owing to a read error. The rearrangement joins TRBV7-7 to TRBJ2-7; TRBD2 matches at 10 bases. Germline lookup yields CDR1 SSHAT and CDR2 FNYEAQ (reference sequence). The CDR3 spans 15 residues. This chain's CDR3 is CASSPTLAGSYEQYF. Here the CDR3 DNA reads TGTGCTAGCAGCCCTACACTAGCGGGATCCTACGAGCAGTACTTC.

The V and J genes are TRBV7-9 and TRBJ1-1; TRBD1 matches at 9 bases. The V and J ends lost 8 bases and 5 bases, in that order; junction bases with no gene match: 6. There are 13 residues in the CDR3. Germline lookup yields CDR1 SEHNR and CDR2 FQNEAQ (reference sequence). The CDR3 loop reads CASVQGQGTEAFF. Here the CDR3 DNA reads TGTGCCAGCGTCCAAGGACAGGGGACTGAAGCTTTCTTT. The full variable domain, in which reference TRBV7-9 and TRBJ1-1 provide the parts outside the CDR3, is DTGVSQNPRHKITKRGQNVTFRCDPISEHNRLYWYRQTLGQGPEFLTYFQNEAQLEKSRLLSDRFSAERPKGSFSTLEIQRTEQGDSAMYLCASVQGQGTEAFFGQGTRLTVV.

This clone was picked up a small number of times. The chain is built from TRBV5-1 and TRBJ2-5, with TRBD1 matching 9 bases. V lost 5 bases to trimming and J lost 4 bases; unmatched junction nucleotides: 9. The CDR3 has 15 amino acids. The germline CDR1 and CDR2 sequences are SGHRS and YFSETQ. The CDR3 protein is CASRPGQGRGETQYF. The DNA for the CDR3 is TGCGCCAGCAGGCCCGGACAGGGGAGGGGAGAGACCCAGTACTTC.

The V gene is TRBV10-2, the J gene TRBJ1-6; no definite D call. From germline, CDR1 is WSHSY and CDR2 SAAADI. This CDR3 comprises 13 residues. Trimming stripped 7 bases from V and 9 bases from J, with 13 bases between. The DNA for the CDR3 is TGCGCCAGCAAGCGGGAATTGAGTTCACCCCTCCACTTT. Translating gives CASKRELSSPLHF.

V gene TRBV19 combines with J gene TRBJ2-5; D remains unclear. Germline V gene lookup returns CDR1 LNHDA and CDR2 SQIVND (reference sequence). The CDR3 runs 13 residues. V gave up 3 bases and J gave up 5 bases, with 10 bases separating them. CDR3 residues: CASSMERWETQYF. The CDR3 DNA is TGTGCCAGTAGTATGGAGCGCTGGGAGACCCAGTACTTC.

The chain couples TRBV2 to TRBJ2-7; 8 nucleotides match TRBD1. The J segment lost 0 bases and the V segment lost 6 bases, leaving 4 bases of the junction unmatched. The CDR3 loop spans 14 amino acids. Germline V gene sequence: CDR1 SNHLY, CDR2 FYNNEI. As DNA, the CDR3 is TGTGCCAGCAGGGGGGACAGGAGCTCCTACGAGCAGTACTTC. This encodes CASRGDRSSYEQYF.